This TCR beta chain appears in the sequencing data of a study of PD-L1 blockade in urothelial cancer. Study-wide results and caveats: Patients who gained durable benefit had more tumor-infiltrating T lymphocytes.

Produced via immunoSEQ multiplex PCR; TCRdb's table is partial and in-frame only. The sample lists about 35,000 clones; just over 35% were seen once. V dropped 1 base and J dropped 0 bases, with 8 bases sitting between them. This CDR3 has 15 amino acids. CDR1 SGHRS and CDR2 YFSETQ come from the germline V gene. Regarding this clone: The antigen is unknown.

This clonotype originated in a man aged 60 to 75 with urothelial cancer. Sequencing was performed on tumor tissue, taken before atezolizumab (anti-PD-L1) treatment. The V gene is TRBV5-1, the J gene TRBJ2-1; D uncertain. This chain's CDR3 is CASSLSDSSYNEQFF. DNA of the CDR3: TGCGCCAGCAGCTTGTCGGATAGCTCCTACAATGAGCAGTTCTTC.